The sequence of this T cell receptor (beta chain) was determined in a study of response to subunit inactivated influenza vaccine. TCRdb analysed the RT-PCR reads with MiXCR anew, one entry per CDR3 protein. This table has around 200,000 distinct CDR3 sequences, roughly 12% appearing once. Only a few counts were recorded for this clonotype. The CDR3 runs to 13 residues. From germline, CDR1 is MGHRA and CDR2 YSYEKL. Trimming shortened V by 5 bases and J by 7 bases, and 11 bases separated the two germline ends. These data are also associated with another study on T cells expressing NK-cell markers. From that second work: As the method of synthesis, 5'RACE template switching with UMIs yielded TCR beta cDNA.

The sample here was CD8+ T cells sorted from PBMCs, taken 12 days after vaccination. The sequence was collected from a man aged 50 to 59 who received an inactivated influenza vaccine. The chain uses TRBV4-1 and TRBJ2-2; D ambiguous. CDR3 in DNA: TGCGCCAGCAGCTCTCCCCTAAGCGGGGAGCTGTTTTTT. This encodes CASSSPLSGELFF.